These T cell receptor beta chains were read from a single sample in a study of blood T cell repertoires in COVID-19. Clones were sequenced by immunoSEQ multiplex PCR, and TCRdb holds only the in-frame ones, with some missing. The sample contains about 150,000 clones, approximately 81% of which appear only once. The source material was PBMCs or T cells enriched from blood (not recorded which). These receptors were taken from a woman aged 45-65 years who had recovered from COVID-19. The CDR3 runs from the conserved cysteine through the conserved F or W. D genes are given only for firm matches. Some rows mark clone size as missing; the rest say once, few, many or name a class of expanded clone.

v_gene,d_gene,j_gene,abundance,CDR3nt,CDR3aa
TRBV7-2,NA,TRBJ2-2,NA,TGTGCCAGCAGCTCCAGCGGGCTGAACACCGGGGAGCTGTTTTTT,CASSSSGLNTGELFF
TRBV4-2,TRBD2,TRBJ2-5,NA,TGTGCCAGCAGACCCGGGACTAGCGGGAGAGGGTTGGGAGAGACCCAGTACTTC,CASRPGTSGRGLGETQYF
TRBV18,NA,TRBJ2-1,NA,TGTGCCAGCTCACCTAGTCGGGGAAACAATGAGCAGTTCTTC,CASSPSRGNNEQFF
TRBV7-2,TRBD2,TRBJ2-3,NA,TGTGCCAGTATCCGCTGGGCTAGCGGGGGGTTCACAGATACGCAGTATTTT,CASIRWASGGFTDTQYF
TRBV5-3,TRBD2,TRBJ2-3,NA,TGTGCCAGAAGCTTGGGGACTAGCGTGACAGATACGCAGTATTTT,CARSLGTSVTDTQYF
TRBV9,NA,TRBJ2-2,NA,TGTGCCAGCAGCGTCGACTGGAGCACCGGGGAGCTGTTTTTT,CASSVDWSTGELFF
TRBV3-1/TRBV3-2,NA,TRBJ2-3,NA,TGTGCCAGCAGCCCAGGGGCCCGCTTGGATACGCAGTATTTT,CASSPGARLDTQYF
TRBV28,NA,TRBJ2-1,NA,TGTGCCAGCAGCCAGCGGGAGCAGTTCTTC,CASSQREQFF
TRBV7-2,TRBD1,TRBJ2-7,NA,TGTGCCAGCAGCTGGGGGACAGTTGGCGAGCAGTACTTC,CASSWGTVGEQYF
TRBV10-3,TRBD2,TRBJ2-5,NA,TGTGCCATCAGTGGGACTAGCGGGGCCCAAGAGACCCAGTACTTC,CAISGTSGAQETQYF
TRBV5-1,TRBD1,TRBJ1-6,NA,TGCGCCAGCAGCTCGTCGACAGGGGGTAGTAATTCACCCCTCCACTTT,CASSSSTGGSNSPLHF
TRBV28,NA,TRBJ1-5,NA,TGTGCCAGCACCACCACTCGGAATCAGCCCCAGCATTTT,CASTTTRNQPQHF
TRBV5-4,TRBD1,TRBJ2-1,once,TGTGCCAGTTTCCGGGACAGGGTATCGAATCAGGGGAATGAGCAGTTCTTC,CASFRDRVSNQGNEQFF
TRBV28,TRBD2,TRBJ2-7,NA,TGTGCCAGCAGCCAACTAGCGGGGTCCAGAGAGCAGTACTTC,CASSQLAGSREQYF
TRBV6-5,TRBD1,TRBJ1-6,NA,TGTGCCAGCAGTTACTCGATGACAGGGAGTATCTCACCCCTCCACTTT,CASSYSMTGSISPLHF
TRBV7-9,NA,TRBJ2-3,NA,TGTGCCAGCAGCTTAGCGAGAAATTCAGATACGCAGTATTTT,CASSLARNSDTQYF
TRBV7-6,TRBD2,TRBJ2-1,once,TGTGCCAGCAGCCTCATAGCGGGGGGTTACAATGAGCAGTTCTTC,CASSLIAGGYNEQFF
TRBV7-2,NA,TRBJ2-5,few,TGTGCCAGCAGCTTAGAAAGAGGAGAGACCCAGTACTTC,CASSLERGETQYF
TRBV5-1,NA,TRBJ1-6,NA,TGCGCCAGCAGCGAGGACAGTACGGCGCCCCTCCACTTT,CASSEDSTAPLHF
TRBV2,TRBD1,TRBJ2-1,NA,TGTGCCAGCAGTGAAGGGACAGGGGTAGAGAATGAGCAGTTCTTC,CASSEGTGVENEQFF
TRBV6-5,NA,TRBJ1-3,NA,TGTGCCAGCAGTTATAACAGTAACTCTGGAAACACCATATATTTT,CASSYNSNSGNTIYF
TRBV29-1,NA,TRBJ1-2,NA,TGCAGCGTTGAAGATCGGAAGGACACCTACTATGGCTACACCTTC,CSVEDRKDTYYGYTF
TRBV6-2/TRBV6-3,NA,TRBJ2-5,once,TGTGCCAGCAGTCGACTTCGACAGACCCAGTACTTC,CASSRLRQTQYF
TRBV11-2,TRBD1,TRBJ1-2,NA,TGTGCCAGCAGCTTAGACCCGGGACAGGGTGCCAACTATGGCTACACCTTC,CASSLDPGQGANYGYTF
TRBV5-6,TRBD1,TRBJ1-2,NA,TGTGCCAGCAGCTTAGGGACAGGGAAGGACTATGGCTACACCTTC,CASSLGTGKDYGYTF
TRBV5-4,TRBD1,TRBJ2-2,NA,TGTGCCAGCAGTCGACCGGGACAGGGGATGCGGGGGGAGCTGTTTTTT,CASSRPGQGMRGELFF
TRBV18,TRBD2,TRBJ2-7,NA,TGTGCCAGCTCACCACCGACTAGCGGGGGAAACGAGCAGTACTTC,CASSPPTSGGNEQYF
TRBV28,NA,TRBJ2-5,NA,TGTGCCAGCAGTCGGACAGTTGAGAGGAAGACCCAGTACTTC,CASSRTVERKTQYF
TRBV7-2,NA,TRBJ1-1,NA,TGTGCCAGCAGACCCCGCGCCACGAACACTGAAGCTTTCTTT,CASRPRATNTEAFF
TRBV5-4,NA,TRBJ2-7,NA,TGTGCCAGCAGCTTAGATGTAAAAAACTCTTACGAGCAGTACTTC,CASSLDVKNSYEQYF
TRBV7-6,NA,TRBJ1-4,NA,TGTGCCAGCAGCTTAGATAACGGCCGAGGTGAAAAACTGTTTTTT,CASSLDNGRGEKLFF
TRBV5-1,NA,TRBJ1-3,NA,TGCGCCAGCAGCCAGGGGTGGGGCTCTGGAAACACCATATATTTT,CASSQGWGSGNTIYF
TRBV6-5,NA,TRBJ1-1,NA,TGTGCCAGCAGTTACTCATTAGTTAACACTGAAGCTTTCTTT,CASSYSLVNTEAFF
TRBV5-1,TRBD1,TRBJ2-5,NA,TGCGCCAGCAGCGACCCCGGGACAGTAGAGACCCAGTACTTC,CASSDPGTVETQYF
TRBV5-6,NA,TRBJ1-2,NA,TGTGCCAGCAGCTTGGGAGGGAGCCCTATGTGGTCCTACACCTTC,CASSLGGSPMWSYTF
TRBV10-1,TRBD1,TRBJ1-1,NA,TGCGCCACATCAGGGACAGTCCAAACGGGCAGGGTGGACACTGAAGCTTTCTTT,CATSGTVQTGRVDTEAFF
TRBV27,NA,TRBJ1-5,few,TGTGCCAGCCGAGGAAGGGGAGGGGAGAGTTCTAGCAATCAGCCCCAGCATTTT,CASRGRGGESSSNQPQHF
TRBV5-1,TRBD2,TRBJ2-3,NA,TGCGCCAGCAGTTCTAGCGGGGGGGCCGGGACAGATACGCAGTATTTT,CASSSSGGAGTDTQYF
TRBV19,NA,TRBJ2-1,once,TGTGCCAGCACTAGGGAACGCTCCGGGAGCTCCTACAATGAGCAGTTCTTC,CASTRERSGSSYNEQFF